The 29 T cell receptor beta chains below come from one sample, sequenced in a study of human CD8 memory T cell subsets. The study classified TPEX cells as CCR7+ PD-1+ TIGIT+ early memory CD8+ T cells bearing exhausted-like traits. UMI-labeled 5' RACE was used to make TCR beta libraries. With the 5' RACE reads reprocessed, TCRdb shows one record per CDR3 protein and no DNA. The data include about 5,800 distinct CDR3 sequences; the top ten clones carry 15% to 20%. Sequenced sample: CD8+ T cells from PBMCs. These receptors were collected from a human donor in good health.

The V call is TRBV7-2, the J call TRBJ1-5; there is no DNA to check the TCRdb D call of TRBD1. CDR3 size: 17 residues. In germline, CDR1 is SGHTA, CDR2 FQGNSA. The CDR3 spells CASSLGFGGQGFQPQHF. Using reference TRBV7-2 and TRBJ1-5 for the parts outside the CDR3, the full variable domain is GAGVSQSPSNKVTEKGKDVELRCDPISGHTALYWYRQSLGQGLEFLIYFQGNSAPDKSGLPSDRFSAERTGGSVSTLTIQRTQQEDSAVYLCASSLGFGGQGFQPQHFGDGTRLSIL.

This chain connects TRBV5-1 to TRBJ2-1; TCRdb reports TRBD2, a call that lacks DNA to check it against. The CDR3 has 16 amino acids. Germline V gives CDR1 SGHRS, CDR2 YFSETQ. The CDR3 loop reads CASSLENERTNNEQFF.

The chain joins TRBV13 to TRBJ2-7. This CDR3 is built from 13 residues. CDR1 is PRHDT and CDR2 is FYEKMQ in the germline V gene (reference sequence). This CDR3 reads CASSLRSSYEQYF.

This rearrangement joins TRBV5-5 to TRBJ1-1. The CDR3 length is 14 residues. CDR1 and CDR2 (germline): SGHKS, YYEKEE (reference sequence). The CDR3 spells CASSLDTMNTEAFF.

The chain joins TRBV7-9 to TRBJ1-4. The CDR3 totals 15 residues. CDR1 and CDR2 from the germline V gene are SEHNR and FQNEAQ (reference sequence). The CDR3 spells CASSPAGGVNEKLFF.

The chain recombines TRBV7-9 with TRBJ1-2. The length of the CDR3 is 12 residues. Germline lookup yields CDR1 SEHNR and CDR2 FQNEAQ (reference sequence). CDR3 sequence reads: CASSSYTYGYTF.

V gene TRBV30 combines with J gene TRBJ1-1; TCRdb's assignment of TRBD1 cannot be checked, as there is no DNA. CDR1 and CDR2 from the germline V gene are GTSNPN and SVGIG (reference sequence). The CDR3 totals 14 residues. CDR3 in amino acids: CACGQLQLNTEAFF.

The chain joins TRBV6-1 to TRBJ1-6; the TCRdb D gene call, TRBD1, has no DNA to confirm it. The CDR3 spans 13 residues. The V gene's germline CDR1 is MNHNS and CDR2 SASEGT. CDR3: CASSDRGRTPLHF.

According to its frequency, this clonotype is medium-sized (0.01 to 0.1%). The rearrangement joins TRBV7-6 to TRBJ1-6; the TCRdb call, TRBD1, lacks DNA for checking. CDR1 is SGHVS and CDR2 is FNYEAQ in the germline V gene. This CDR3 contains 14 residues. The CDR3 is CASSYGQNNSPLHF.

This clonotype is medium-sized (0.01 to 0.1%) by frequency. CDR3: CASSYLADTQYF. The V call is TRBV7-2, the J call TRBJ2-3; no DNA is available, so the TRBD2 call from TCRdb remains unchecked. Per germline, CDR1 SGHTA and CDR2 FQGNSA. The CDR3 runs to 12 residues.

The V call is TRBV11-2, the J call TRBJ1-2; TCRdb's D call, TRBD1, is unchecked because there is no DNA. This CDR3 is 15 amino acids long. CDR1 and CDR2 (germline): SGHAT, FQNNGV. CDR3 sequence: CASSHTGTGDGGYTF. The full variable domain, rest sourced from reference TRBV11-2 and TRBJ1-2, is EAGVAQSPRYKIIEKRQSVAFWCNPISGHATLYWYQQILGQGPKLLIQFQNNGVVDDSQLPKDRFSAERLKGVDSTLKIQPAKLEDSAVYLCASSHTGTGDGGYTFGSGTRLTVV.

The V and J genes are TRBV4-1 and TRBJ2-3; TCRdb picks TRBD1, but there is no DNA to check that call. The CDR3 covers 11 residues. Germline-derived CDR1 and CDR2 are MGHRA and YSYEKL. CDR3 residues: CASGGQGTQYF.

In terms of frequency, this clonotype is large. The rearrangement joins TRBV14 to TRBJ2-1; the TRBD1 assignment by TCRdb is unverifiable without DNA. There are 16 residues in the CDR3. Germline values: CDR1 SGHDN, CDR2 FVKESK. The chain's CDR3 is CASSPRERAAYNEQFF.

V and J are TRBV7-2 and TRBJ1-2. CDR3 length: 13 residues. CDR1 and CDR2 (germline): SGHTA, FQGNSA. This chain's CDR3 is CASSQGGTDGYTF.

The V and J genes are TRBV5-1 and TRBJ2-2. The CDR3 runs 17 residues. Germline V lookup: CDR1 SGHRS, CDR2 YFSETQ. The CDR3 loop reads CASSLALSRTNTGELFF.

The gene calls are TRBV3-1 and TRBJ2-7; the TCRdb call, TRBD1, lacks DNA for checking. The germline CDR1 and CDR2 sequences are LGHDT and YNNKEL (reference sequence). The CDR3 sequence is 15 residues long. This chain's CDR3 is CASSQEASTAYEQYF.

This sequence joins TRBV5-6 and TRBJ1-1; there is no DNA to check the TCRdb D call of TRBD1. The germline V gene has CDR1 SGHDT and CDR2 YYEEEE. The CDR3 is 16 amino acids. This CDR3 is CASSLVPGQGNTEAFF.

This chain connects TRBV7-9 to TRBJ2-7. CDR3 length equals 13 residues. In germline, CDR1 is SEHNR, CDR2 FQNEAQ (reference sequence). CDR3 protein: CASSLEMGYEQYF.

This chain's CDR3 is CAISALWGGFREQYF. This rearrangement joins TRBV10-3 to TRBJ2-7; the D call of TRBD1 rests on TCRdb alone, since no DNA is present to check it. The germline V gene has CDR1 ENHRY and CDR2 SYGVKD. CDR3 length equals 15 residues.

The chain links TRBV7-9 to TRBJ2-2; TCRdb selects TRBD1, and the lack of DNA leaves this call unchecked. CDR3 length: 17 residues. The germline CDR1 and CDR2 sequences are SEHNR and FQNEAQ (reference sequence). CDR3 amino acids: CASSPLSGQGAAGELFF. Variable domain in full (rest from reference TRBV7-9 and TRBJ2-2): DTGVSQNPRHKITKRGQNVTFRCDPISEHNRLYWYRQTLGQGPEFLTYFQNEAQLEKSRLLSDRFSAERPKGSFSTLEIQRTEQGDSAMYLCASSPLSGQGAAGELFFGEGSRLTVL.

The chain uses TRBV11-2 and TRBJ1-1. Germline CDR1 and CDR2: SGHAT and FQNNGV. The CDR3 has 14 residues. The CDR3: CASSFAGGNTEAFF.

By frequency, this clonotype is medium-sized (0.01 to 0.1%). This chain's CDR3 is CSGETDNYGYTF. The chain couples TRBV29-1 to TRBJ1-2. Germline CDR1 SQVTM, CDR2 ANQGSEA. The CDR3 sequence is 12 residues long.

V usage is TRBV5-1 and J usage is TRBJ2-3; the TRBD1 assignment by TCRdb is unverifiable without DNA. The CDR3 contains 14 residues. CDR1 is SGHRS and CDR2 is YFSETQ in the germline V gene. Here the CDR3 reads CASNLFYSGHTQYF.

The chain is built from TRBV3-1 and TRBJ2-7; the TRBD2 assignment by TCRdb is unverifiable without DNA. This CDR3 region has 12 residues. The germline gives CDR1 LGHDT, CDR2 YNNKEL (reference sequence). The CDR3 reads CASSEGFYEQYF.

V gene TRBV14 combines with J gene TRBJ2-2. The CDR3 contains 16 residues. Per germline, CDR1 SGHDN and CDR2 FVKESK. CDR3 residues: CASSPDYFANTGELFF.

This chain uses TRBV10-1 with TRBJ2-7; TCRdb returns TRBD1, unconfirmable since there is no DNA. Germline CDR1 WNHNN, CDR2 SYGVQD (reference sequence). The CDR3 loop spans 14 amino acids. This CDR3 reads CASSRDMSSYEQYF.

This rearrangement joins TRBV9 to TRBJ2-7; checking the TCRdb D call of TRBD2 is not possible without DNA. There are 14 residues in the CDR3. Germline V gene data show CDR1 as SGDLS and CDR2 as YYNGEE. The CDR3 reads CASSVEDGTYEQYF.

The chain combines TRBV5-6 with TRBJ1-1; TCRdb reports TRBD1, a call that lacks DNA to check it against. The CDR3 has 13 amino acids. In germline, CDR1 is SGHDT, CDR2 YYEEEE. CDR3 region: CASSPSTGTEAFF.

The rearrangement joins TRBV21-1 to TRBJ1-6; absent DNA, TCRdb's TRBD1 call cannot be checked. TRBV21-1 is an annotated pseudogene. The CDR3 runs to 15 residues. CDR3 sequence: CASSNPLQENSPLHF.